A single sample gave rise to the 15 T cell receptor beta chains below, sequenced in a study of T cell repertoires in cytomegalovirus infection. TCRdb re-derived calls from the reads in MiXCR, one entry per CDR3 protein. This sample carries 510,000 or so distinct CDR3 sequences, around 27% of them seen once, and the ten largest clones take about 12%. Sequencing input: PBMCs. The source of these receptors is a human donor in good health (CMV status not recorded). Some clones in this sample may be carry-over from other donors' samples.

J is TRBJ2-1 and V is TRBV6-5, with a weak D call TRBD1 (5 bases). This CDR3 spans 14 amino acids. V was clipped by 6 bases and J by 12 bases, with 21 bases between them. The germline V gene has CDR1 MNHEY and CDR2 SVGAGI. In nucleotides, the CDR3 is TGTGCCAGCAGATCAGGGTCCCGAACAATCGGGCAGTTCTTC. This translates into CASRSGSRTIGQFF.

This clonotype was recorded many times. The chain carries TRBV7-2 and TRBJ2-3; TRBD1 or TRBD2 may be the D gene (5 bases each). V shed 5 bases and J shed 3 bases, with 21 bases lying between them. The germline CDR1 and CDR2 sequences are SGHTA and FQGNSA. This CDR3 has 17 residues. CDR3 nucleotides: TGTGCCAGCAGCACGCGGGCGAGGGACCTAGGGACAGATACGCAGTATTTT. Protein: CASSTRARDLGTDTQYF.

The chain couples TRBV11-3 to TRBJ2-1; 10 bases align to TRBD2. CDR3 length: 19 residues. Losses at the gene ends were 5 bases for V and 10 bases for J; bases not matched to a gene: 23. CDR1 is SGHNT, CDR2 YENEEA, per germline. The CDR3 bases are TGTGCCAGCAGCAATCCCATCCCCAGCGGGAGGGCCTGGGTAAAGGAGCAGTTCTTC. It codes for CASSNPIPSGRAWVKEQFF. The full variable domain, its missing parts supplied by reference TRBV11-3 and TRBJ2-1, is EAGVVQSPRYKIIEKKQPVAFWCNPISGHNTLYWYLQNLGQGPELLIRYENEEAVDDSQLPKDRFSAERLKGVDSTLKIQPAELGDSAVYLCASSNPIPSGRAWVKEQFFGPGTRLTVL.

This clonotype was seen a few times. The rearrangement uses TRBV6-7 and TRBJ2-7; 8 positions match TRBD2. TRBV6-7 is flagged as an ORF with uncertain function. After removal of 5 bases from V and 0 bases from J, the junction contained 18 bases not matched to a gene. The CDR3 spans 19 residues. The CDR3 reads CASSQFCEREIGTSYEQYF. The CDR3 coding sequence is TGTGCCAGCAGTCAGTTTTGCGAGCGGGAGATTGGGACCTCCTACGAGCAGTACTTC.

This clonotype showed up many times. This chain connects TRBV7-2 to TRBJ2-3, with TRBD2 matching over 10 bases. This CDR3 comprises 15 residues. Germline trimming cut 5 bases from V and 5 bases from J; bases unmatched to any gene: 7. Looked up from germline, CDR1 is SGHTA and CDR2 is FQGNSA. Here the CDR3 reads CASSPTSGRGDTQYF. CDR3 DNA: TGTGCCAGCAGCCCCACCAGCGGGAGGGGAGATACGCAGTATTTT.

To note about this clonotype: A much larger clonotype is one base distant, so this may be a read error. This chain joins TRBV7-9 and TRBJ2-2; D ambiguous. Between the trimmed V and J ends, which lost 5 bases and 5 bases, there was a span of 3 bases. This CDR3 has 11 amino acids. Germline lookup yields CDR1 SEHNR and CDR2 FQNEAQ (reference sequence). CDR3 loop: CASSHTGELFF. The CDR3 coding sequence is TGTGCCAGCAGCCATACCGGGGAGCTGTTTTTT.

The chain is built from TRBV12-3 or TRBV12-4 and TRBJ1-3; D perhaps matches TRBD1 (6 bases). With 5 bases removed from V and 0 bases from J, the gap between germline ends came to 14 bases. This CDR3 is 16 amino acids long. The CDR3 nucleotides are TGTGCCAGCAGTACGACAGGCCCGAGCTCTGGAAACACCATATATTTT. It codes for CASSTTGPSSGNTIYF.

V usage is TRBV5-8 and J usage is TRBJ2-7, with D uncertain. The CDR3 has 13 residues. Trimming removed 0 bases at V and 3 bases at J, with 7 bases between. Germline CDR1 is SGHTS and CDR2 is YDEGEE. CDR3: CASSLVTSYEQYV. Here the CDR3 DNA reads TGTGCCAGCAGCTTGGTGACAAGCTACGAGCAGTACGTC.

This clonotype appeared a single time. The V and J genes are TRBV28 and TRBJ2-2; TRBD1 is a possible D gene (6 bases). Germline CDR1 reads MDHEN; CDR2 reads SYDVKM. This CDR3 has 15 amino acids. V lost 7 bases, J lost 0 bases, and 12 bases lay in between. The CDR3 reads CASTGTTSNTGELFF. The CDR3 DNA reads TGTGCCAGCACCGGGACAACCTCGAACACCGGGGAGCTGTTTTTT. The entire variable domain, with the rest obtained from reference TRBV28 and TRBJ2-2, is as follows: DVKVTQSSRYLVKRTGEKVFLECVQDMDHENMFWYRQDPGLGLRLIYFSYDVKMKEKGDIPEGYSVSREKKERFSLILESASTNQTSMYLCASTGTTSNTGELFFGEGSRLTVL.

The chain combines TRBV15 with TRBJ1-1; D unresolved. This CDR3 is 14 amino acids long. Trimming shortened V by 6 bases and J by 1 base, and 12 bases separated the two germline ends. Per the germline V gene, CDR1 is LNHNV and CDR2 is YYDKDF (reference sequence). Here the CDR3 DNA reads TGTGCCACCAGTTCGCCAGCCCAGAACACTGAAGCTTTCTTT. Translating gives CATSSPAQNTEAFF.

This chain connects TRBV9 to TRBJ1-6, with TRBD1 matching 8 bases. The junction had 10 bases not matched to a gene; V was cut back by 4 bases and J by 10 bases. In germline, CDR1 is SGDLS, CDR2 YYNGEE. This CDR3 comprises 15 residues. CDR3 DNA: TGTGCCAGCAGCCCGGCCGGGACAGGAACGTCACCCCTCCACTTT. It codes for CASSPAGTGTSPLHF. The variable domain in full, completed from reference TRBV9 and TRBJ1-6, reads DSGVTQTPKHLITATGQRVTLRCSPRSGDLSVYWYQQSLDQGLQFLIQYYNGEERAKGNILERFSAQQFPDLHSELNLSSLELGDSALYFCASSPAGTGTSPLHFGNGTRLTVT.

The J gene is TRBJ1-4, the V gene TRBV7-8; D unclear. V dropped 2 bases and J dropped 3 bases, with 7 bases sitting between them. The CDR3 is made up of 14 amino acids. The germline CDR1 and CDR2 sequences are SGHVS and FQNEAQ. The CDR3 here is CASSLLGPNEKLFF. In DNA, the CDR3 is TGTGCCAGCAGCTTATTGGGCCCTAATGAAAAACTGTTTTTT. Full variable domain (rest looked up from reference TRBV7-8 and TRBJ1-4): GAGVSQSPRYKVAKRGQDVALRCDPISGHVSLFWYQQALGQGPEFLTYFQNEAQLDKSGLPSDRFFAERPEGSVSTLKIQRTQQEDSAVYLCASSLLGPNEKLFFGSGTQLSVL.

This chain joins TRBV7-6 and TRBJ2-6; D possibly corresponds to TRBD2 (6 bases). This CDR3 has 19 residues. The germline V gene has CDR1 SGHVS and CDR2 FNYEAQ. V lost 0 bases to trimming and J lost 0 bases, with 15 bases between them. CDR3 DNA sequence: TGTGCCAGCAGCTTAGCGGCCGGGGGACTCCTCTCTGGGGCCAACGTCCTGACTTTC. This codes for CASSLAAGGLLSGANVLTF.

The V and J genes are TRBV7-9 and TRBJ2-1; possible D gene TRBD2, 5 bases. Trimming removed 1 base at V and 0 bases at J, with 13 bases between. The CDR3 length is 17 residues. Germline values: CDR1 SEHNR, CDR2 FQNEAQ (reference sequence). This chain's CDR3 is CASSLGIGTSSYNEQFF. As DNA, the CDR3 is TGTGCCAGCAGCTTAGGAATCGGAACTAGCTCCTACAATGAGCAGTTCTTC.

This chain joins TRBV28 and TRBJ2-2, with D perhaps TRBD2 (6 bases). The CDR3 runs to 15 residues. V lost 4 bases to trimming and J lost 6 bases, with 15 bases between them. Per the germline V gene, CDR1 is MDHEN and CDR2 is SYDVKM. Here the CDR3 DNA reads TGTGCCAGCAGTTCACCGGGAGAAGGGGCCGGGGAGCTGTTTTTT. Translation: CASSSPGEGAGELFF.